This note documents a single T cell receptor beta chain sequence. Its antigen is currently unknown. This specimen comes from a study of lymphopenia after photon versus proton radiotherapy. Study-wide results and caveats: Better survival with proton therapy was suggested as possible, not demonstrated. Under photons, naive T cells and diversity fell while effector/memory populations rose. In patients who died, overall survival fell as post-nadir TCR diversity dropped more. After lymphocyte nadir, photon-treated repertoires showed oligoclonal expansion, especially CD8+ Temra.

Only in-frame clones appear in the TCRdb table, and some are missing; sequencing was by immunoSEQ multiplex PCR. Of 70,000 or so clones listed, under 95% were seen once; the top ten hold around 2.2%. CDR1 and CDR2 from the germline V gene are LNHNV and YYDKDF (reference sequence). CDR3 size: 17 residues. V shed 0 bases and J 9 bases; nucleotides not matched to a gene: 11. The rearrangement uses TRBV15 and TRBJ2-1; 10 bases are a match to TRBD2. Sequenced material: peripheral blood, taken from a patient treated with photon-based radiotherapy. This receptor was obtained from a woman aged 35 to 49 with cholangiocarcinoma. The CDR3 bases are TGTGCCACCAGCAGAGATCTAGGTAGCGGGGGGCTGGTTGAGCAGTTCTTC. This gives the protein CATSRDLGSGGLVEQFF.